The present entry profiles one T cell receptor (beta chain) with its context. The length of the CDR3 is 15 residues. Germline V gene lookup returns CDR1 SGHTA and CDR2 FQGNSA. After removal of 6 bases from V and 4 bases from J, the junction contained 9 bases not matched to a gene. The sample originates from a study of Ad26.COV2.S vaccination and SARS-CoV-2 variants. The treatment was: about 20 received Ad26.COV2.S at low or high dose, single or two shots; five or six received placebo; per-sample allocation not given. The samples were gathered on day 63 after the first injection of vaccine or placebo. Using immunoSEQ multiplex PCR, the repertoire was profiled, and TCRdb retains in-frame clones only, with some absent. The table has a few hundred thousand clones, 70% to 90% seen once.

This clonotype was sampled from a person aged 18-65 years who received the Ad26.COV2.S COVID-19 vaccine or a placebo. Here the sequenced sample was peripheral blood, taken in a trial of Ad26.COV2.S vaccine versus placebo. The chain couples TRBV7-2 to TRBJ2-3, with 8 nucleotides matching TRBD2. CDR3 nucleotide sequence: TGTGCCAGCAGGTTAAGCGGGGGACCGCCAGATACGCAGTATTTT. Encoded protein: CASRLSGGPPDTQYF.